The rows below give T cell receptor beta chains drawn from one sample of a study of beta chain features in type 1 diabetes. Profiling relied on immunoSEQ multiplex PCR, and the TCRdb table lists in-frame clones only, not all of them. The sample shows a few hundred thousand clones, around 19% of them seen only once. The sequencing input was naive CD4+ T cells from blood. The receptors here all came from a woman aged 18-35 years in good health. Both conserved end residues are part of each CDR3. A D gene is named only where the DNA matches it firmly. Size tells how often a clone was seen (once, few, many) or the class of an expanded clone, and some rows leave it out.

clone size: .
J gene: TRBJ2-3
D gene: .
V gene: TRBV9
CDR3 DNA: TGTGCCAGCAGCGTAGCGTCCCGACACACAGATACGCAGTATTTT
CDR3 protein: CASSVASRHTDTQYF

clone size: .
J gene: TRBJ2-7
D gene: TRBD1
V gene: TRBV9
CDR3 DNA: TGTGCCAGCAGCGTCCAGGACAGGGCCTACGAGCAGTACTTC
CDR3 protein: CASSVQDRAYEQYF

clone size: few
J gene: TRBJ2-2
D gene: .
V gene: TRBV7-9
CDR3 DNA: TGTGCCAGCAGCCAAGGCGGGACCAACACCGGGGAGCTGTTTTTT
CDR3 protein: CASSQGGTNTGELFF

clone size: few
J gene: TRBJ2-3
D gene: TRBD1
V gene: TRBV5-1
CDR3 DNA: TGCGCCAGCAGCTTCGACAGGGGGAGGACAGATACGCAGTATTTT
CDR3 protein: CASSFDRGRTDTQYF

clone size: few
J gene: TRBJ1-5
D gene: .
V gene: TRBV28
CDR3 DNA: TGTGCCAGCAGTTCAGCGGGGATGGATCAGCCCCAGCATTTT
CDR3 protein: CASSSAGMDQPQHF

clone size: few
J gene: TRBJ2-1
D gene: TRBD2
V gene: TRBV29-1
CDR3 DNA: TGCAGCACCCGACCGGGGGGGCCCTACAATGAGCAGTTCTTC
CDR3 protein: CSTRPGGPYNEQFF

clone size: .
J gene: TRBJ2-7
D gene: TRBD2
V gene: TRBV11-2
CDR3 DNA: TGTGCCAGCAGCTTACGACTAGCGGGAGTCGAGCAGTACTTC
CDR3 protein: CASSLRLAGVEQYF

clone size: .
J gene: TRBJ1-2
D gene: .
V gene: TRBV2
CDR3 DNA: TGTGCCAGCAGTCTCAGGGATGGCTATGGCTACACCTTC
CDR3 protein: CASSLRDGYGYTF

clone size: few
J gene: TRBJ2-3
D gene: TRBD2
V gene: TRBV4-2
CDR3 DNA: TGTGCCAGCAGCCTAACTAGCGGGAGTTCAGATACGCAGTATTTT
CDR3 protein: CASSLTSGSSDTQYF

clone size: .
J gene: TRBJ2-2
D gene: .
V gene: TRBV14
CDR3 DNA: TGTGCCAGCAGCCGCTGGGGCTCGGGCACCGGGGAGCTGTTTTTT
CDR3 protein: CASSRWGSGTGELFF

clone size: .
J gene: TRBJ2-5
D gene: .
V gene: TRBV18
CDR3 DNA: TGTGCCAGCTCACCTGCAGGAGAGACCCAGTACTTC
CDR3 protein: CASSPAGETQYF

clone size: few
J gene: TRBJ2-5
D gene: .
V gene: TRBV6-1
CDR3 DNA: TGTGCCAGCAGCAACAGAGAGACCCAGTACTTC
CDR3 protein: CASSNRETQYF

clone size: .
J gene: TRBJ1-2
D gene: .
V gene: TRBV29-1
CDR3 DNA: TGCAGCGTTGGGCAGGGGCATGGCTACACCTTC
CDR3 protein: CSVGQGHGYTF

clone size: .
J gene: TRBJ2-5
D gene: TRBD1
V gene: TRBV7-2
CDR3 DNA: TGTGCCAGCAGCTTAAGCCAGGGGGCACGAGAGACCCAGTACTTC
CDR3 protein: CASSLSQGARETQYF

clone size: once
J gene: TRBJ2-7
D gene: .
V gene: TRBV15
CDR3 DNA: TGTGCCACCAGCAGGGCAACCGGGACATTCCTCTACGAGCAGTACTTC
CDR3 protein: CATSRATGTFLYEQYF

clone size: once
J gene: TRBJ2-5
D gene: .
V gene: TRBV20-1
CDR3 DNA: TGCAGTGGACTAGAGACCCAGTACTTC
CDR3 protein: CSGLETQYF

clone size: few
J gene: TRBJ2-7
D gene: TRBD1
V gene: TRBV18
CDR3 DNA: TGTGCCAGCTCACCGGGACAGGGCTTACGCGAGCAGTACTTC
CDR3 protein: CASSPGQGLREQYF

clone size: .
J gene: TRBJ1-1
D gene: TRBD1
V gene: TRBV19
CDR3 DNA: TGTGCCAGTGGCGACAGGGTGGGCACTGAAGCTTTCTTT
CDR3 protein: CASGDRVGTEAFF

clone size: few
J gene: TRBJ2-7
D gene: .
V gene: TRBV5-4
CDR3 DNA: TGTGCCAGCAGCGTCCAGGGGTCACTCGAGCAGTACTTC
CDR3 protein: CASSVQGSLEQYF

clone size: .
J gene: TRBJ1-1
D gene: TRBD1
V gene: TRBV28
CDR3 DNA: TGTGCCAGCAGAGACAGGGGCCGGGTGAACACTGAAGCTTTCTTT
CDR3 protein: CASRDRGRVNTEAFF

clone size: few
J gene: TRBJ1-1
D gene: .
V gene: TRBV18
CDR3 DNA: TGTGCCAGCTCATCCGGGACTGCGATGAACACTGAAGCTTTCTTT
CDR3 protein: CASSSGTAMNTEAFF

clone size: .
J gene: TRBJ2-1
D gene: .
V gene: TRBV5-1
CDR3 DNA: TGCGCCAGCAGCTTGGCCAGTTACAATGAGCAGTTCTTC
CDR3 protein: CASSLASYNEQFF

clone size: few
J gene: TRBJ2-5
D gene: .
V gene: TRBV18
CDR3 DNA: TGTGCCAGCTCCGCTAGCGTTCAAGAGACCCAGTACTTC
CDR3 protein: CASSASVQETQYF

clone size: .
J gene: TRBJ2-1
D gene: .
V gene: TRBV9
CDR3 DNA: TGTGCCAGCAGCGTGTCTGAGGGTGAGCAGTTCTTC
CDR3 protein: CASSVSEGEQFF

clone size: few
J gene: TRBJ1-2
D gene: .
V gene: TRBV7-8
CDR3 DNA: TGTGCCAGCAGCGGGAGGTCGGGGGGAGGAGGCTACACCTTC
CDR3 protein: CASSGRSGGGGYTF

clone size: few
J gene: TRBJ2-2
D gene: TRBD2
V gene: TRBV7-3
CDR3 DNA: TGTGCCAGCAGCTTTAGCGGGGGAAACACCGGGGAGCTGTTTTTT
CDR3 protein: CASSFSGGNTGELFF

clone size: .
J gene: TRBJ2-2
D gene: TRBD1
V gene: TRBV4-3
CDR3 DNA: TGCGCCAGCAGCCCTAGGGGGCTCCAGAACACCGGGGAGCTGTTTTTT
CDR3 protein: CASSPRGLQNTGELFF

clone size: .
J gene: TRBJ2-6
D gene: TRBD1
V gene: TRBV7-6
CDR3 DNA: TGTGCCAGCAGCTTATGGGACAGGGCACGCTCTGGGGCCAACGTCCTGACTTTC
CDR3 protein: CASSLWDRARSGANVLTF

clone size: once
J gene: TRBJ1-4
D gene: TRBD1
V gene: TRBV15
CDR3 DNA: TGTGCCACCAGCGGATACGGGACAGGTTTTGAAAAACTGTTTTTT
CDR3 protein: CATSGYGTGFEKLFF

clone size: .
J gene: TRBJ2-3
D gene: .
V gene: TRBV11-1
CDR3 DNA: TGTGCCAGCAGCTGGGCCAGCACAGATACGCAGTATTTT
CDR3 protein: CASSWASTDTQYF

clone size: .
J gene: TRBJ2-7
D gene: TRBD1
V gene: TRBV25-1
CDR3 DNA: TGTGCCAGCAGTGGCTTCTTGGGACAGGGGGTCGGAGGCGAGCAGTACTTC
CDR3 protein: CASSGFLGQGVGGEQYF

clone size: few
J gene: TRBJ1-1
D gene: .
V gene: TRBV10-3
CDR3 DNA: TGTGCCATCAGTGAGTCCGGGAACACTGAAGCTTTCTTT
CDR3 protein: CAISESGNTEAFF

clone size: few
J gene: TRBJ2-6
D gene: TRBD1
V gene: TRBV18
CDR3 DNA: TGTGCCAGCTCACCCGCACTGGGACAGGGGATCTCTGGGGCCAACGTCCTGACTTTC
CDR3 protein: CASSPALGQGISGANVLTF

clone size: few
J gene: TRBJ1-1
D gene: .
V gene: TRBV29-1
CDR3 DNA: TGCAGCGTGGCCTGGCAGGGGAACACTGAAGCTTTCTTT
CDR3 protein: CSVAWQGNTEAFF

clone size: .
J gene: TRBJ2-5
D gene: TRBD1
V gene: TRBV2
CDR3 DNA: TGTGCCAGCAGAGGGGGACAGCTCCAAGAGACCCAGTACTTC
CDR3 protein: CASRGGQLQETQYF

clone size: few
J gene: TRBJ1-2
D gene: .
V gene: TRBV29-1
CDR3 DNA: TGCAGCGTTGTAACGGGGGGCAGGGGCTACACCTTC
CDR3 protein: CSVVTGGRGYTF

clone size: few
J gene: TRBJ1-2
D gene: .
V gene: TRBV5-6
CDR3 DNA: TGTGCCAGCAGCTTGATGACGGGAGGCTACACCTTC
CDR3 protein: CASSLMTGGYTF

clone size: few
J gene: TRBJ2-1
D gene: TRBD1
V gene: TRBV10-3
CDR3 DNA: TGTGCCATCAGTGAGTCGAAGGGGGCTGGTGAGCAGTTCTTC
CDR3 protein: CAISESKGAGEQFF

clone size: .
J gene: TRBJ2-7
D gene: .
V gene: TRBV7-2
CDR3 DNA: TGTGCCAGCAGCCGACAATCTTTATCTCTTTACGAGCAGTACTTC
CDR3 protein: CASSRQSLSLYEQYF

clone size: once
J gene: TRBJ2-7
D gene: TRBD2
V gene: TRBV7-9
CDR3 DNA: TGTGCCAGCAGCTTAAGGGGGACTAGCGGGACCCCCGGCGAGCAGTACTTC
CDR3 protein: CASSLRGTSGTPGEQYF

clone size: .
J gene: TRBJ2-5
D gene: TRBD1
V gene: TRBV6-1
CDR3 DNA: TGTGCCACCGAGACAGGGGTAGAGACCCAGTACTTC
CDR3 protein: CATETGVETQYF

clone size: .
J gene: TRBJ2-3
D gene: TRBD1
V gene: TRBV18
CDR3 DNA: TGTGCCAGCGGACAGGGGTCAGATACGCAGTATTTT
CDR3 protein: CASGQGSDTQYF

clone size: few
J gene: TRBJ2-7
D gene: .
V gene: TRBV11-1
CDR3 DNA: TGTGCCAGCAGCTTCGAGTCCCACGAGCAGTACTTC
CDR3 protein: CASSFESHEQYF

clone size: few
J gene: TRBJ2-5
D gene: .
V gene: TRBV19
CDR3 DNA: TGTGCCAGTAGTATAATTTCTGCGGGCCAAGAGACCCAGTACTTC
CDR3 protein: CASSIISAGQETQYF

clone size: few
J gene: TRBJ2-1
D gene: .
V gene: TRBV5-1
CDR3 DNA: TGCGCCAGCGTCTCAAGGTGGGGGGACGGGTATGAGCAGTTCTTC
CDR3 protein: CASVSRWGDGYEQFF

clone size: .
J gene: TRBJ1-2
D gene: .
V gene: TRBV30
CDR3 DNA: TGTGCCTGGAGTGCCACAGGGATCGGCTACACCTTC
CDR3 protein: CAWSATGIGYTF

clone size: .
J gene: TRBJ2-7
D gene: TRBD1
V gene: TRBV28
CDR3 DNA: TGTGCCAGCAGTTCCGGGACAGGGGCGGCCGAGCAGTACTTC
CDR3 protein: CASSSGTGAAEQYF

clone size: few
J gene: TRBJ2-1
D gene: .
V gene: TRBV2
CDR3 DNA: TGTGCCAGCAGTAGCAGGGGTGATGAGCAGTTCTTC
CDR3 protein: CASSSRGDEQFF

clone size: .
J gene: TRBJ1-2
D gene: TRBD1
V gene: TRBV28
CDR3 DNA: TGTGCCAGCAGGTCCGGGACAGGGGGTGGCTACACCTTC
CDR3 protein: CASRSGTGGGYTF

clone size: .
J gene: TRBJ2-3
D gene: TRBD2
V gene: TRBV7-8
CDR3 DNA: TGTGCCAGCAGCCCCGGGACTAGCATCGATACGCAGTATTTT
CDR3 protein: CASSPGTSIDTQYF

clone size: .
J gene: TRBJ2-5
D gene: TRBD1
V gene: TRBV5-4
CDR3 DNA: TGTGCCAGCAGCTTGGAACCCTCGGGACAGCAAGAGACCCAGTACTTC
CDR3 protein: CASSLEPSGQQETQYF

clone size: .
J gene: TRBJ2-7
D gene: TRBD1
V gene: TRBV25-1
CDR3 DNA: TGTGCCAGCAGGGGACAGGGGAGGTACGAGCAGTACTTC
CDR3 protein: CASRGQGRYEQYF

clone size: few
J gene: TRBJ2-5
D gene: .
V gene: TRBV7-9
CDR3 DNA: TGTGCCAGCAGCTCCAAGGACAGCGCCTACCAAGAGACCCAGTACTTC
CDR3 protein: CASSSKDSAYQETQYF

clone size: .
J gene: TRBJ2-3
D gene: .
V gene: TRBV18
CDR3 DNA: TGTGCCAGCTCGTCCCTCCCGGGGGTCTCGGACGCAGATACGCAGTATTTT
CDR3 protein: CASSSLPGVSDADTQYF

clone size: .
J gene: TRBJ1-2
D gene: .
V gene: TRBV6-5
CDR3 DNA: TGTGCCAGCAGTTACTCTTTGACAGAGTATGGCTACACCTTC
CDR3 protein: CASSYSLTEYGYTF

clone size: .
J gene: TRBJ2-1
D gene: TRBD2
V gene: TRBV5-1
CDR3 DNA: TGCGCCAGCAGCTTGGGCTTTGGGACTAGCGGGACTGTTGATGAGCAGTTCTTC
CDR3 protein: CASSLGFGTSGTVDEQFF

clone size: few
J gene: TRBJ2-1
D gene: TRBD2
V gene: TRBV11-3
CDR3 DNA: TGTGCCAGCAGCTTGGTTAGCGGGGGCCTAACCAATGAGCAGTTCTTC
CDR3 protein: CASSLVSGGLTNEQFF

clone size: .
J gene: TRBJ2-7
D gene: TRBD1
V gene: TRBV6-6
CDR3 DNA: TGTGCCAGCAGCTTCCCGGGACAGGGGGCGTCATACGAGCAGTACTTC
CDR3 protein: CASSFPGQGASYEQYF

clone size: few
J gene: TRBJ1-2
D gene: TRBD1
V gene: TRBV9
CDR3 DNA: TGTGCCAGCAGCGTTTATTCGACAGGGGGAGGCGGTGACTACTATGGCTACACCTTC
CDR3 protein: CASSVYSTGGGGDYYGYTF